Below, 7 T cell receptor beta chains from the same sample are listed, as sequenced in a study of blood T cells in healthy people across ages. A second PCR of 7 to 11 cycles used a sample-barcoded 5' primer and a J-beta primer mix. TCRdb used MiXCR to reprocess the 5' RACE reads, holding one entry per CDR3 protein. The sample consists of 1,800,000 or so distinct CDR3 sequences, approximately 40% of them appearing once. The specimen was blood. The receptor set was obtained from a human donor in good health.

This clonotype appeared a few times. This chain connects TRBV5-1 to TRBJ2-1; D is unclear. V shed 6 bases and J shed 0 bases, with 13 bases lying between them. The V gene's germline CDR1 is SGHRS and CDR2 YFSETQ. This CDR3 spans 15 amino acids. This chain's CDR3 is CASTPQSSSYNEQFF. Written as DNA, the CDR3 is TGCGCCAGCACCCCGCAGTCTAGCTCCTACAATGAGCAGTTCTTC.

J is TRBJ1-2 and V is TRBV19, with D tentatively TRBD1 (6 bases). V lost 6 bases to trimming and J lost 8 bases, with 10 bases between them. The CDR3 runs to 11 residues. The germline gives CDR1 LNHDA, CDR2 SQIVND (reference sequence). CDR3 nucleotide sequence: TGTGCCAGTAGGGCAGGGGAAGGCTACACCTTC. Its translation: CASRAGEGYTF.

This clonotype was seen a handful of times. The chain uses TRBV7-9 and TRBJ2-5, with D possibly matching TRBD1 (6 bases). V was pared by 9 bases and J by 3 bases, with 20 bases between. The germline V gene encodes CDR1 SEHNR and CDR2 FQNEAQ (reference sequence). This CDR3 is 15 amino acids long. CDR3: CASGTSGTLKETQYF. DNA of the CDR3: TGTGCCAGTGGTACTTCCGGGACATTGAAAGAGACCCAGTACTTC.

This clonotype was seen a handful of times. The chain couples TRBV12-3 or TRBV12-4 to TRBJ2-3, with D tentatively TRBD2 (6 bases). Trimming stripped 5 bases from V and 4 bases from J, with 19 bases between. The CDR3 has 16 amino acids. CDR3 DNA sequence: TGTGCCAGCAGTGGAATCCCGGGAGTTTCTCCAGATACGCAGTATTTT. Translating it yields CASSGIPGVSPDTQYF.

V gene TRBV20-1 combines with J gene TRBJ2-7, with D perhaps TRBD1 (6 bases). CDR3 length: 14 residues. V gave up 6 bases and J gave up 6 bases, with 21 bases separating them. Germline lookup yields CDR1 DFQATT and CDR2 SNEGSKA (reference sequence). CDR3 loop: CSAKGGHTSGEQYF. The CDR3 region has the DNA TGCAGTGCCAAAGGGGGACACACCAGCGGCGAGCAGTACTTC.

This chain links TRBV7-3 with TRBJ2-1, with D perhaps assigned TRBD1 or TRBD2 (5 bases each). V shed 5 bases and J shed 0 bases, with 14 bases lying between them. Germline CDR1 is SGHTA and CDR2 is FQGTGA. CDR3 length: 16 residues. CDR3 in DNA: TGTGCCAGCAGCAAAGTAGCAGGGAGCTCCTACAATGAGCAGTTCTTC. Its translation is CASSKVAGSSYNEQFF.

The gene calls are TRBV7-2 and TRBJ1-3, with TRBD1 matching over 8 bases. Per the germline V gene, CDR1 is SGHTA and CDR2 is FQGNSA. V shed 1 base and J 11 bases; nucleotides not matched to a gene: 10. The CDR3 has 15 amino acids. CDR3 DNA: TGTGCCAGCAGCTTAGTTCTTGGGCAGGGGGCTGCCATATATTTT. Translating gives CASSLVLGQGAAIYF.